Sequencing of this T cell receptor beta chain was carried out in a study of blood T cell repertoires in COVID-19. Study information: There were acute and convalescent COVID-19 samples, and they came from the United States, Italy and Spain. Sample material is recorded as cDNA or gDNA derived from T cells, B-cell-depleted T cells, or PBMCs.

As handled by the study authors: For nucleated cells, counts were estimated from reference gene primer amplification. The table came from immunoSEQ multiplex PCR; TCRdb's copy has only in-frame clones and leaves some out. V and J calls and clone size are given by that table; D and trimming were obtained from the DNA. The table has around 400,000 clones, 87% seen once; the top ten hold about 2.5%. Followed longitudinally, the Seattle patients had been enrolled during active infection. Germline V gives CDR1 KGHSH, CDR2 LQKENI. V lost 4 bases, J lost 4 bases, and 7 bases stayed unmatched. CDR3 length: 16 amino acids.

The sample consisted of peripheral blood. V and J are TRBV18 and TRBJ2-1; 10 positions match TRBD1. This receptor was identified in a woman aged 55-69 years with COVID-19, enrolled during active disease. The CDR3 loop is CASSLGTGEAYNEQFF. In nucleotides, the CDR3 is TGTGCCAGCTCACTAGGGACAGGGGAAGCTTACAATGAGCAGTTCTTC.